Presented here are 24 T cell receptor beta chains from one specimen sequenced in a study of identical twins. TCRdb analysed the 5' RACE reads with MiXCR anew, one entry per CDR3 protein. The table has around 480,000 distinct CDR3 sequences, 14% seen once; the top ten hold more than 0.8%. Separately, the same data were catalogued under a study of yellow fever vaccine responses in identical twins.

Sequenced sample: CD4+ T cells sorted from blood. Every receptor here comes from a woman in her late teens or twenties in good health.

Worth noting for this clonotype: Sequence at one end of the junction differs from germline and may be a read error. The CDR3 region is CASSQQGSYEQCF. The DNA for the CDR3 is TGTGCCAGCAGCCAACAGGGCTCCTACGAGCAGTGCTTC. This chain links TRBV6-6 with TRBJ2-7, with D perhaps matching TRBD1 (6 bases). CDR1 MNHNY and CDR2 SVGAGI come from the germline V gene (reference sequence). CDR3 length: 13 amino acids.

This clonotype was recorded a few times. The chain combines TRBV18 with TRBJ2-7; the match to TRBD2 covers 9 bases. The germline V gene has CDR1 KGHSH and CDR2 LQKENI. J gave up 0 bases and V 1 base, and 7 bases lay outside the gene matches. CDR3 length equals 17 residues. The CDR3 bases are TGTGCCAGCTCACCACTCCGCGGGGGGGCAACCTCCTACGAGCAGTACTTC. Translating it yields CASSPLRGGATSYEQYF.

This clonotype was observed a handful of times. The conserved phenylalanine or tryptophan is not found at the CDR3 terminus, so this likely reflects a read error. No DNA is shown, since the ends of the CDR3 on it are uncertain; the CDR3 is the one TCRdb lists. The chain uses TRBV21-1 and TRBJ2-1; the listed D gene, TRBD1, was not tested against the DNA. TRBV21-1 is deemed a pseudogene. The CDR3 spans 12 residues, counting both ends. The CDR3 is CASSKEWDRDPL.

DNA for the CDR3: TGCGCCAGCAGTACAACTAGCGGGGTTACGAACGGGCTATACAATGAGCAGTTCTTC. It is translated as CASSTTSGVTNGLYNEQFF. This chain joins TRBV4-1 and TRBJ2-1; 10 bases agree with TRBD2. Germline CDR1 is MGHRA and CDR2 is YSYEKL. The CDR3 is 19 amino acids. The V segment lost 6 bases and the J segment 4 bases; nucleotides outside the gene matches: 18.

The rearrangement links TRBV7-8 to TRBJ2-5; 9 nucleotides match TRBD1. CDR1 is SGHVS and CDR2 is FQNEAQ in the germline V gene. The length of the CDR3 is 18 residues. Trimming removed 5 bases from V and 2 bases from J; junction bases left unmatched: 15. This chain's CDR3 is CASSLRPRDRVTQETQYF. The CDR3, as DNA: TGTGCCAGCAGCCTGAGGCCCCGGGACAGGGTAACGCAAGAGACCCAGTACTTC.

This chain connects TRBV3-1 to TRBJ2-1; 16 nucleotides agree with TRBD2. V lost 1 base to trimming and J lost 0 bases; unmatched junction nucleotides: 6. This CDR3 contains 20 residues. Germline CDR1 and CDR2: LGHDT and YNNKEL (reference sequence). The CDR3, as DNA: TGTGCCAGCAGCCAAGTGTCCGGGACTAGCGGGAGGGGCTCCTACAATGAGCAGTTCTTC. Its translation is CASSQVSGTSGRGSYNEQFF.

This chain joins TRBV7-2 and TRBJ1-2; no clear D gene. This CDR3 is built from 13 residues. The ends were cut back, 4 bases at V and 5 bases at J, with 11 bases in the middle. The germline V gene encodes CDR1 SGHTA and CDR2 FQGNSA. CDR3 coding DNA: TGTGCCAGCAGCTACGTCTTTAGTTATGGCTACACCTTC. This translates into CASSYVFSYGYTF.

The chain carries TRBV19 and TRBJ2-7; unclear D gene. The germline CDR1 and CDR2 sequences are LNHDA and SQIVND (reference sequence). The CDR3 has 13 amino acids. Trimming removed 6 bases at V and 0 bases at J, with 9 bases between. The CDR3 reads CASRQRSSYEQYF. As DNA, the CDR3 is TGTGCCAGTAGACAGAGGAGCTCCTACGAGCAGTACTTC.

The gene calls are TRBV7-2 and TRBJ2-2; 8 bases align to TRBD1. There are 17 residues in the CDR3. J was trimmed by 1 base and V by 0 bases; bases with no gene match: 4. The germline gives CDR1 SGHTA, CDR2 FQGNSA. Written as DNA, the CDR3 is TGTGCCAGCAGCTTAGCTCCGGGACAGGTGAACACCGGGGAGCTGTTTTTT. Amino acid sequence: CASSLAPGQVNTGELFF.

At least ten counts were recorded for this clonotype. The chain has TRBV5-1 and TRBJ1-1; 7 bases are shared with TRBD1. Germline loops: CDR1 SGHRS, CDR2 YFSETQ. This CDR3 is built from 14 residues. Germline trimming cut 0 bases from V and 4 bases from J; bases unmatched to any gene: 3. Written as DNA, the CDR3 is TGCGCCAGCAGCTTGGTGGCAGGGGGCACTGAAGCTTTCTTT. Protein sequence: CASSLVAGGTEAFF.

In this sample, this clonotype turned up a few times. The V gene is TRBV2, the J gene TRBJ1-1; D unresolved. Trimming pared 5 bases from V and 6 bases from J, leaving 7 bases between. From germline, CDR1 is SNHLY and CDR2 FYNNEI. This CDR3 contains 11 residues. The CDR3 sequence is CASSITSEAFF. The CDR3 DNA sequence: TGTGCCAGCAGTATCACCTCTGAAGCTTTCTTT.

This clonotype was seen more than once but under ten times. V and J are TRBV11-2 and TRBJ2-3, with 15 bases that match TRBD2. Germline V CDR1 and CDR2: SGHAT, FQNNGV. The V and J ends lost 3 bases and 0 bases, in that order; junction bases with no gene match: 1. This CDR3 is 17 amino acids long. The CDR3 DNA is TGTGCCAGCAGCTTCGGGACTAGCGGGGGGAGCACAGATACGCAGTATTTT. Its translation is CASSFGTSGGSTDTQYF.

The chain is built from TRBV6-2 or TRBV6-3 and TRBJ2-7, with TRBD1 as a possible D gene (5 bases). Trimming removed 0 bases from V and 0 bases from J, with 15 bases in between. Germline CDR1 reads MNHEY; CDR2 reads SVGEGT. The CDR3 is 17 residues long. The CDR3 DNA follows: TGTGCCAGCAGTTACTCGATTAACAGGATGAGCTCCTACGAGCAGTACTTC. Amino acid sequence: CASSYSINRMSSYEQYF.

In this sample, this clonotype turned up a few times. The chain combines TRBV10-2 with TRBJ1-1; possibly TRBD1 for D (5 bases). CDR3 length equals 14 residues. The germline CDR1 and CDR2 sequences are WSHSY and SAAADI. Trimming stripped 1 base from V and 8 bases from J, with 14 bases between. The CDR3 nucleotides are TGCGCCAGCAGTGAGTATGGGGGTAATAAGGAAGCTTTCTTT. Its protein is CASSEYGGNKEAFF.

This clonotype has just a few counts. The chain couples TRBV29-1 to TRBJ2-7; D ambiguous. CDR1 SQVTM and CDR2 ANQGSEA come from the germline V gene. There are 15 residues in the CDR3. The V end lost 3 bases, the J end lost 4 bases, and 19 bases lay between the germline ends. The CDR3 region has the DNA TGCAGCGTTGATAACCTAAGAGGCTACCCATACGAGCAGTACTTC. It encodes CSVDNLRGYPYEQYF.

This sequence joins TRBV28 and TRBJ1-5, with D tentatively TRBD1 (5 bases). With 5 bases removed from V and 9 bases from J, the gap between germline ends came to 14 bases. The length of the CDR3 is 13 residues. CDR1 is MDHEN and CDR2 is SYDVKM in the germline V gene. CDR3 sequence: CASSRKQDRPQHF. CDR3 nucleotides: TGTGCCAGCAGTCGCAAACAGGATAGGCCCCAGCATTTT.

This clonotype was found a few times. The gene calls are TRBV29-1 and TRBJ2-1, with TRBD2 matching over 8 bases. The V gene's germline CDR1 is SQVTM and CDR2 ANQGSEA. This CDR3 spans 14 amino acids. V lost 4 bases to trimming and J lost 9 bases; unmatched junction nucleotides: 11. CDR3 sequence reads: CSVGISGRLGEQFF. CDR3 DNA: TGCAGCGTTGGGATCAGCGGGAGATTAGGTGAGCAGTTCTTC.

The chain links TRBV9 to TRBJ2-7; D is undetermined. The CDR3 has 12 residues. Trimming took off 4 bases at V and 5 bases at J, with 10 bases between the two ends. Germline loops: CDR1 SGDLS, CDR2 YYNGEE. The CDR3 spells CASSPSWDEQYF. DNA for the CDR3: TGTGCCAGCAGCCCATCTTGGGACGAGCAGTACTTC.

This clonotype turned up a few times. V and J are TRBV3-1 and TRBJ1-1, with D unclear. The CDR3 covers 14 residues. Trimming removed 3 bases at V and 5 bases at J, with 13 bases between. Looked up from germline, CDR1 is LGHDT and CDR2 is YNNKEL (reference sequence). CDR3 sequence: CASSQPGRGTEAFF. The CDR3 DNA sequence: TGTGCCAGCAGCCAGCCCGGACGGGGTACTGAAGCTTTCTTT.

This clonotype was seen more than once but under ten times. The chain employs TRBV12-3 or TRBV12-4 and TRBJ2-5; D unresolved. CDR3 length equals 16 residues. Between the trimmed V and J ends, which lost 3 bases and 0 bases, there was a span of 14 bases. In DNA form, the CDR3 reads TGTGCCAGCAGTTTGACAAGCGCAAGCAACCAAGAGACCCAGTACTTC. It is translated as CASSLTSASNQETQYF.

CDR3 sequence: CSVGGTFYEQYF. The CDR3 DNA is TGCAGCGTTGGTGGGACTTTCTACGAGCAGTACTTC. The genes are TRBV29-1 and TRBJ2-7, with D perhaps matching TRBD2 (6 bases). V was trimmed by 4 bases and J by 3 bases, leaving 10 bases between them. The CDR3 consists of 12 residues. Germline V gene sequence: CDR1 SQVTM, CDR2 ANQGSEA.

The chain carries TRBV7-2 and TRBJ2-2, with a possible D match to TRBD2 (6 bases). The CDR3 covers 15 residues. The germline V gene encodes CDR1 SGHTA and CDR2 FQGNSA. The germline V and J ends were trimmed by 1 base and 4 bases, with 10 bases remaining between them. The CDR3 protein is CASSLVRRGTGELFF. CDR3 DNA sequence: TGTGCCAGCAGCTTAGTGAGGAGGGGCACCGGGGAGCTGTTTTTT.

This rearrangement joins TRBV12-3 or TRBV12-4 to TRBJ2-1, with D uncertain. V was pared by 6 bases and J by 4 bases, with 7 bases between. This CDR3 is built from 12 residues. This CDR3 is CASSRAYNEQFF. CDR3 sequence (DNA): TGTGCCAGCAGCCGAGCTTACAATGAGCAGTTCTTC.

There are a few counts of this clonotype. This chain joins TRBV2 and TRBJ2-5, with 13 nucleotides matching TRBD2. The CDR3 is made up of 18 amino acids. J gave up 3 bases and V 3 bases, and 10 bases lay outside the gene matches. The germline gives CDR1 SNHLY, CDR2 FYNNEI. In DNA form, the CDR3 reads TGTGCCAGCAGTGATCGGCTTTCAGGACTAGCGGGGGAAGAGACCCAGTACTTC. Its translation: CASSDRLSGLAGEETQYF.